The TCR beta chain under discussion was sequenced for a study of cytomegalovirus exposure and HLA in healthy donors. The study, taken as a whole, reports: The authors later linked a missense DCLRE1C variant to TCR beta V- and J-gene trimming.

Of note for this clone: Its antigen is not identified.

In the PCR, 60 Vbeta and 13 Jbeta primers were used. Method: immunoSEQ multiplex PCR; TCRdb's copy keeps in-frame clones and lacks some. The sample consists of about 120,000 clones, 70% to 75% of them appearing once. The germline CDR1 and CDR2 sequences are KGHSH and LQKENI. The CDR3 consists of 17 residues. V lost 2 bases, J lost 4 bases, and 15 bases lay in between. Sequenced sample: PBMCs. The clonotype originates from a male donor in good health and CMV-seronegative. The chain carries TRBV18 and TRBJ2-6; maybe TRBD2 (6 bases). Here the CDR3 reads CASSPTGTLPGANVLTF. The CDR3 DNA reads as TGTGCCAGCTCACCAACCGGGACTTTACCCGGGGCCAACGTCCTGACTTTC.